This T cell receptor (beta chain) was retrieved from a study of cytomegalovirus exposure and HLA in healthy donors. The CDR3 is 16 residues long. Germline V gene lookup returns CDR1 MGHRA and CDR2 YSYEKL. The V and J ends lost 1 base and 7 bases, in that order; junction bases with no gene match: 6. With 60 Vbeta and 13 Jbeta primers, the PCR was carried out. Study processing details: Later, roughly 86 million unique TCR beta chains were counted in an analysis, and about 10 million of them were shared. Produced via immunoSEQ multiplex PCR; TCRdb's table is partial and in-frame only. The DNA was the basis for D and trimming; V, J and clone size are from that table. Of roughly 110,000 clones detected, 70% to 85% appear once; the ten largest clones hold approximately 4.2%. On this clone: Its antigen is not known.

General study points: A few of the chains that were CMV-associated were confirmed in vitro to be specific for CMV antigens.

The sequence was obtained from a male donor in good health and CMV-seronegative. This sequence joins TRBV4-1 and TRBJ2-1; 11 nucleotides align to TRBD2. The sequenced sample was PBMCs. The CDR3 coding sequence is TGCGCCAGCAGCCAAGGCGGGACTAGCGGAAAAAATGAGCAGTTCTTC. Translation: CASSQGGTSGKNEQFF.